The clone carrying this T cell receptor beta chain was counted only a few times. Antigen unknown. CDR3 length: 14 amino acids. The ends lost 1 base at V and 13 bases at J; junction bases unmatched: 11. Germline V lookup: CDR1 DFQATT, CDR2 SNEGSKA (reference sequence). Unique molecular identifiers were present in the TCR beta cDNA libraries. Once roughly 1 to 11 million T cells were used, 400,000 to 550,000 cDNA molecules resulted. Each CDR3 protein is one row after TCRdb ran MiXCR on the PCR reads. The data contain roughly 800,000 distinct CDR3 sequences, about 57% of them seen just once; the ten biggest clones take up around 4.5%. These data originate in a study of post-analysis software for immune sequencing data. Study-level results: Four or five TRBV segments, TRBV5-6, TRBV5-1 and TRBV20-1 among them, were found more frequent in patients than controls. Under F measure analysis, samples from one preparation batch co-clustered strongly. Controls significantly exceeded multiple sclerosis patients in normalized Chao1 diversity.

J is TRBJ2-1 and V is TRBV20-1, with 9 bases that match TRBD2. This clonotype was obtained from a girl between 5 and 17 years old with multiple sclerosis. Source material: blood. The CDR3 sequence is CSARGLAGRETQFF. CDR3 DNA sequence: TGCAGTGCTAGAGGGCTAGCGGGGCGAGAGACCCAGTTCTTC.